These 18 T cell receptor beta chains were sequenced from one sample in a study of blood T cell repertoires in COVID-19. Here immunoSEQ multiplex PCR was the method, and the copy in TCRdb shows in-frame clones only, minus some. This sample has fewer than 300,000 clones, with approximately 92% found just once. Input material: PBMCs or T cells enriched from blood (not recorded which). The receptor set was obtained from a woman aged 30 to 39 who had recovered from COVID-19.

V gene TRBV10-3 combines with J gene TRBJ1-1, with D possibly TRBD1 on 6 matching bases. The CDR3 runs 15 residues. Trimming took off 6 bases at V and 2 bases at J, with 16 bases between the two ends. Germline CDR1 reads ENHRY; CDR2 reads SYGVKD. CDR3 nucleotide sequence: TGTGCCATCAGCCCAGGGACACAAGTCAACACTGAAGCTTTCTTT. Protein sequence: CAISPGTQVNTEAFF.

The chain carries TRBV27 and TRBJ2-3; no clear D. With 8 bases removed from V and 3 bases from J, the gap between germline ends came to 15 bases. The V gene's germline CDR1 is MNHEY and CDR2 SMNVEV (reference sequence). This CDR3 has 14 residues. The CDR3: CASASPRLTDTQYF. As DNA, the CDR3 is TGTGCCAGCGCATCGCCCCGACTGACAGATACGCAGTATTTT.

This chain's CDR3 is CAFDRGYEQYF. In nucleotides, the CDR3 is TGTGCCTTTGACAGGGGTTACGAGCAGTACTTC. V usage is TRBV30 and J usage is TRBJ2-7; TRBD1 aligns across 8 bases. The CDR3 spans 11 residues. V lost 7 bases to trimming and J lost 4 bases; unmatched junction nucleotides: 3. CDR1 and CDR2 from the germline V gene are GTSNPN and SVGIG (reference sequence).

This chain joins TRBV2 and TRBJ1-6; D is unclear. Germline lookup yields CDR1 SNHLY and CDR2 FYNNEI. CDR3 length: 15 residues. Trimming removed 5 bases from V and 3 bases from J, with 11 bases in between. In nucleotides, the CDR3 is TGTGCCAGCAGTTACGATAGTCTCTATAATTCACCCCTCCACTTT. The encoded protein is CASSYDSLYNSPLHF.

The V and J genes are TRBV6-2 or TRBV6-3 and TRBJ1-5, with D maybe TRBD1 (5 bases). CDR3 length: 13 amino acids. Germline CDR1 MNHEY, CDR2 SVGEGT. Trimming removed 5 bases from V and 7 bases from J, with 12 bases in between. CDR3 sequence reads: CASSADMRQPQHF. The CDR3 DNA reads as TGTGCCAGCAGTGCGGACATGCGACAGCCCCAGCATTTT.

This clone appeared a single time. This chain joins TRBV11-3 and TRBJ2-2; D uncertain. V was shortened by 2 bases and J by 0 bases, with 16 bases between the two germline ends. The CDR3 runs to 18 residues. Germline CDR1 SGHNT, CDR2 YENEEA. In DNA form, the CDR3 reads TGTGCCAGCAGCTTACCCCACCTGGTCAGGACGAACACCGGGGAGCTGTTTTTT. Its protein is CASSLPHLVRTNTGELFF. The full variable domain, its missing parts supplied by reference TRBV11-3 and TRBJ2-2, is EAGVVQSPRYKIIEKKQPVAFWCNPISGHNTLYWYLQNLGQGPELLIRYENEEAVDDSQLPKDRFSAERLKGVDSTLKIQPAELGDSAVYLCASSLPHLVRTNTGELFFGEGSRLTVL.

This clone came up once. This chain connects TRBV7-2 to TRBJ2-7; 9 nucleotides align to TRBD1. Per germline, CDR1 SGHTA and CDR2 FQGNSA. V shed 1 base and J 2 bases; nucleotides not matched to a gene: 3. This CDR3 is built from 15 residues. As DNA, the CDR3 is TGTGCCAGCAGCTTAGAACAGGGGGCCCCCTACGAGCAGTACTTC. It translates to CASSLEQGAPYEQYF.

For the CDR3, the DNA is TGCGCCAGCAGCTCAGAAAACTATGGCTACACCTTC. It is translated as CASSSENYGYTF. This chain connects TRBV5-1 to TRBJ1-2; D is ambiguous. CDR1 is SGHRS and CDR2 is YFSETQ in the germline V gene. The length of the CDR3 is 12 residues. The V gene lost 3 bases and the J gene lost 2 bases, with 5 bases spanning the gap.

V gene TRBV2 combines with J gene TRBJ2-5; perhaps TRBD2 as D (6 bases). CDR1 and CDR2 (germline): SNHLY, FYNNEI. Trimming pared 4 bases from V and 3 bases from J, leaving 9 bases between. CDR3 length: 13 residues. CDR3 nucleotide sequence: TGTGCCAGCAGTGGACTAGATAAAGAGACCCAGTACTTC. It codes for CASSGLDKETQYF.

This rearrangement joins TRBV20-1 to TRBJ2-2; 11 bases line up with TRBD2. Germline CDR1 and CDR2: DFQATT and SNEGSKA (reference sequence). This CDR3 comprises 15 residues. V lost 3 bases, J lost 4 bases, and 4 bases stayed unmatched. This CDR3 is CSASSGRAVTGELFF. Written as DNA, the CDR3 is TGCAGTGCTAGTAGCGGGAGGGCCGTCACCGGGGAGCTGTTTTTT.

J is TRBJ2-5 and V is TRBV19; tentative D call: TRBD1 (5 bases). Germline CDR1 reads LNHDA; CDR2 reads SQIVND (reference sequence). The CDR3 is made up of 15 amino acids. Trimming removed 5 bases from V and 2 bases from J, with 15 bases in between. CDR3 nucleotides: TGTGCCAGTAGTTCCCCAACAGGCCTTCAAGAGACCCAGTACTTC. It translates to CASSSPTGLQETQYF.

The V and J genes are TRBV7-3 and TRBJ2-3, with 9 bases lining up with TRBD2. Germline-derived CDR1 and CDR2 are SGHTA and FQGTGA. The length of the CDR3 is 14 residues. The V and J ends lost 2 bases and 11 bases, in that order; junction bases with no gene match: 8. The CDR3 region has the DNA TGTGCCAGCAGCTTAGAAACCACAGCGGGAGGGCAGTATTTT. Its protein product is CASSLETTAGGQYF.

For this clone: Different DNA sequences within this sample yield the same CDR3. This rearrangement joins TRBV19 to TRBJ1-5; D gene uncertain. CDR3 length: 13 amino acids. Trimming stripped 5 bases from V and 3 bases from J, with 8 bases between. CDR1 LNHDA and CDR2 SQIVND come from the germline V gene (reference sequence). The DNA for the CDR3 is TGTGCCAGTAGTCGCGGACTCAATCAGCCCCAGCATTTT. The encoded protein is CASSRGLNQPQHF.

A word on this clone: Other DNA sequences of this sample code for an identical CDR3. The DNA for the CDR3 is TGTGCCAGCAGCTCGACAGGGAACACTGAAGCTTTCTTT. Its translation: CASSSTGNTEAFF. The V call is TRBV5-4, the J call TRBJ1-1; D may be TRBD1 (6 bases). V shed 3 bases and J shed 1 base, with 7 bases lying between them. The CDR3 extends over 13 amino acids. From germline, CDR1 is SGHNT and CDR2 YYREEE (reference sequence). The variable domain in full, with the rest retrieved from reference TRBV5-4 and TRBJ1-1, is ETGVTQSPTHLIKTRGQQVTLRCSSQSGHNTVSWYQQALGQGPQFIFQYYREEENGRGNFPPRFSGLQFPNYSSELNVNALELDDSALYLCASSSTGNTEAFFGQGTRLTVV.

The chain links TRBV28 to TRBJ2-7; 8 bases are shared with TRBD1. The CDR3 is 15 amino acids. The V gene's germline CDR1 is MDHEN and CDR2 SYDVKM. V lost 1 base and J lost 5; bases outside the gene matches: 7. The CDR3: CASSLSQGAFDEQYF. CDR3 bases: TGTGCCAGCAGTTTATCCCAGGGGGCATTTGACGAGCAGTACTTC.

This clone occurred once. V is TRBV12-3 or TRBV12-4 and J is TRBJ1-5, with D possibly being TRBD1 (5 bases). The CDR3 loop spans 11 amino acids. V was shortened by 3 bases and J by 16 bases, with 13 bases between the two germline ends. This chain's CDR3 is CASSFGAGYHF. The CDR3 nucleotides are TGTGCCAGCAGTTTTGGGGCAGGGTATCATTTT.

The chain is built from TRBV11-2 and TRBJ2-2; a weak D match, TRBD2 (5 bases). Germline lookup yields CDR1 SGHAT and CDR2 FQNNGV. Deletions cut 2 bases from V and 3 bases from J, with 13 bases between. There are 16 residues in the CDR3. CDR3 protein: CASSLRDTGYTGELFF. CDR3 DNA: TGTGCCAGCAGCTTAAGGGATACGGGATACACCGGGGAGCTGTTTTTT.

A few counts support this clone. The V call is TRBV25-1, the J call TRBJ1-2, with 10 positions matching TRBD1. Trimming took 3 bases from V and 7 from J; bases not matched to a gene: 2. There are 13 residues in the CDR3. The V gene's germline CDR1 is MGHDK and CDR2 SYGVNS. The CDR3 protein is CASSEDRGGGYTF. The CDR3 DNA reads TGTGCCAGCAGTGAGGACAGGGGGGGTGGCTACACCTTC.